This paragraph covers one T cell receptor (beta chain) sequence. This sample is part of a study of T cell responses to AZD1222 COVID-19 vaccine. Trimming pared 0 bases from V and 3 bases from J, leaving 13 bases between. The CDR3 sequence is 16 residues long. CDR1 and CDR2 (germline): SGHRS, YFSETQ. This table comes from immunoSEQ multiplex PCR, and its TCRdb copy is limited to in-frame clones, with some not included. The sample lists roughly 270,000 clones, roughly 93% occurring once. This TCR came from an adult who received the AZD1222 COVID-19 vaccine. Sample: peripheral blood, taken 28 days after the second AZD1222 dose. The rearrangement uses TRBV5-1 and TRBJ1-3, with D possibly being TRBD1 (6 bases). CDR3 protein: CASSLAFGGLGNTIYF. In DNA form, the CDR3 reads TGCGCCAGCAGCTTGGCTTTTGGGGGGCTTGGAAACACCATATATTTT.